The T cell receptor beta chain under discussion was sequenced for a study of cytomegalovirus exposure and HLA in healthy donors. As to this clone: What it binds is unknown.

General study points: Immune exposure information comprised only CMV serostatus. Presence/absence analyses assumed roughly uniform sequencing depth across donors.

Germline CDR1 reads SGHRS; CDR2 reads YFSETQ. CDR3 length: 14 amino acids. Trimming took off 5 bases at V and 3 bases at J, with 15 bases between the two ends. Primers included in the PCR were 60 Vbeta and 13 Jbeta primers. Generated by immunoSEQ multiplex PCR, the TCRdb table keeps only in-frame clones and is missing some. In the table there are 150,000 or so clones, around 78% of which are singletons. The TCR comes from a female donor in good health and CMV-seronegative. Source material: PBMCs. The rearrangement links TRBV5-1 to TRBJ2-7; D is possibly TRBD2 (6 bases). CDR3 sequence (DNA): TGCGCCAGCAGACACGGGACTGGACTCTACGAGCAGTACTTC. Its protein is CASRHGTGLYEQYF. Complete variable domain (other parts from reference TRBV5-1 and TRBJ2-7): KAGVTQTPRYLIKTRGQQVTLSCSPISGHRSVSWYQQTPGQGLQFLFEYFSETQRNKGNFPGRFSGRQFSNSRSEMNVSTLELGDSALYLCASRHGTGLYEQYFGPGTRLTVT.